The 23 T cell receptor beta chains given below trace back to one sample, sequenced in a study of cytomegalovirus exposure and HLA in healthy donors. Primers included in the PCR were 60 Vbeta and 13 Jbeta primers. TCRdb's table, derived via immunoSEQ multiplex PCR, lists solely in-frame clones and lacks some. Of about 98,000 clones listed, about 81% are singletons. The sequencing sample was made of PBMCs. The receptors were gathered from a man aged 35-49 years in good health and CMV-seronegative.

CDR3 loop: CASSPVRGAGEQYF. DNA of the CDR3: TGTGCCAGCTCACCGGTCAGGGGCGCGGGCGAGCAGTACTTC. V gene TRBV18 combines with J gene TRBJ2-7; TRBD1 is a possible D gene (6 bases). V lost 3 bases to trimming and J lost 6 bases, with 15 bases between them. Germline V gene lookup returns CDR1 KGHSH and CDR2 LQKENI. This CDR3 contains 14 residues.

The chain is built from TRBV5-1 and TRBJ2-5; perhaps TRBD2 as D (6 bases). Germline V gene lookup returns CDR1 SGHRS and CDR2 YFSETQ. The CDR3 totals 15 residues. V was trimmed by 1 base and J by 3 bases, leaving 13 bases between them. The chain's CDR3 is CASSLNRREKETQYF. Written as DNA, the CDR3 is TGCGCCAGCAGCTTGAATAGGAGGGAAAAAGAGACCCAGTACTTC.

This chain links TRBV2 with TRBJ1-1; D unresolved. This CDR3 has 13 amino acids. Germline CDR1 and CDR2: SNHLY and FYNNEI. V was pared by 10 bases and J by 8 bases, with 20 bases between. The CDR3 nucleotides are TGTGCCATAGATTACAGCCCCGGCGTCGAAGCTTTCTTT. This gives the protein CAIDYSPGVEAFF.

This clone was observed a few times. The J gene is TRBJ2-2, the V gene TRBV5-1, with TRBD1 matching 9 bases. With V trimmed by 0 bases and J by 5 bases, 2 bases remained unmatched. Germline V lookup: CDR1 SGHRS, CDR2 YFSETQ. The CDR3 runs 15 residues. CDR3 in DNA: TGCGCCAGCAGCTTGGAGACAGGGGGAACCGGGGAGCTGTTTTTT. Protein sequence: CASSLETGGTGELFF. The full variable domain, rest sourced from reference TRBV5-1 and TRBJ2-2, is KAGVTQTPRYLIKTRGQQVTLSCSPISGHRSVSWYQQTPGQGLQFLFEYFSETQRNKGNFPGRFSGRQFSNSRSEMNVSTLELGDSALYLCASSLETGGTGELFFGEGSRLTVL.

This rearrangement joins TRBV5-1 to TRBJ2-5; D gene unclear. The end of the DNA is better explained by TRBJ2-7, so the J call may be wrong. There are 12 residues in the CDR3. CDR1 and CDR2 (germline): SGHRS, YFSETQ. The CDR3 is CASSLSPYEQYF. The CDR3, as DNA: TGCGCCAGCAGCTTGTCTCCGTACGAGCAGTACTTC.

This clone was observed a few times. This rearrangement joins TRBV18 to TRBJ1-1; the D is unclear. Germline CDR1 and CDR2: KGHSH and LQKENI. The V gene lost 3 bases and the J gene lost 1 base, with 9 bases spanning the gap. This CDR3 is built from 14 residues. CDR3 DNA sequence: TGTGCCAGCTCACCTACGGTTGGGAACACTGAAGCTTTCTTT. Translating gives CASSPTVGNTEAFF.

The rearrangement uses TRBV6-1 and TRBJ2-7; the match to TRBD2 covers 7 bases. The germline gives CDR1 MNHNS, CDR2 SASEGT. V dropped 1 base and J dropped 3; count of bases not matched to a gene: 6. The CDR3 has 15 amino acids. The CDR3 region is CASSEGGRGRYEQYF. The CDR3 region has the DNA TGTGCCAGCAGTGAAGGTGGGAGGGGCCGCTACGAGCAGTACTTC.

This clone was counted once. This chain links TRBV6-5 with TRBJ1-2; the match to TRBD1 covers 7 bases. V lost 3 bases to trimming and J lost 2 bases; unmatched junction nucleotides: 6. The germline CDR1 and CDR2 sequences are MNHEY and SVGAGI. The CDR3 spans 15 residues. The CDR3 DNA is TGTGCCAGCAGTTATTCGACAGGGCCGAACTATGGCTACACCTTC. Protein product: CASSYSTGPNYGYTF.

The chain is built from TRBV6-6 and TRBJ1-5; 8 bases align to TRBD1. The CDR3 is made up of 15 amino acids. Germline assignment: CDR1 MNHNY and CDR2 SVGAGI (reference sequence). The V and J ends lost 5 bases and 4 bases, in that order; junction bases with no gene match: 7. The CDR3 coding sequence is TGTGCCAGCAGTACTAAAGACAGGGGTAATCAGCCCCAGCATTTT. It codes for CASSTKDRGNQPQHF.

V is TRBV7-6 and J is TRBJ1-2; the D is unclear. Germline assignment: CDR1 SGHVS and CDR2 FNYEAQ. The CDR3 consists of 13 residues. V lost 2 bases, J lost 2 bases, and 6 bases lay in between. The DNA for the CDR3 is TGTGCCAGCAGCTTAAACGGGAACTATGGCTACACCTTC. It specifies CASSLNGNYGYTF.

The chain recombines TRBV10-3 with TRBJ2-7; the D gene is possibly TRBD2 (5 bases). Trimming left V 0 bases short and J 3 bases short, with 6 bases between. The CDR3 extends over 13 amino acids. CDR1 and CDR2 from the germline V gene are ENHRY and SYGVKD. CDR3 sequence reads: CAISESRGYEQYF. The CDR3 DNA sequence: TGTGCCATCAGTGAGTCCCGGGGCTACGAGCAGTACTTC.

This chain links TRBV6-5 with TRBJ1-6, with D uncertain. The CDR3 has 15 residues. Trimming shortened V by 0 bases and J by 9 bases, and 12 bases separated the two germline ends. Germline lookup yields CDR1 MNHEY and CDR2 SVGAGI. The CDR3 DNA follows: TGTGCCAGCAGTTACTCGCAGGCGCGGGGTTCACCCCTCCACTTT. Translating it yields CASSYSQARGSPLHF.

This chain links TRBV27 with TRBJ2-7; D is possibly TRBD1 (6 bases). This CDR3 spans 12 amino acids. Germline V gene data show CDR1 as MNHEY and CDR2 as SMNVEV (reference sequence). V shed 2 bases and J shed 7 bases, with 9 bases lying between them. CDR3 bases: TGTGCCAGCAGTTTAGTGGGGGCAGAGCAGTACTTC. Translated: CASSLVGAEQYF.

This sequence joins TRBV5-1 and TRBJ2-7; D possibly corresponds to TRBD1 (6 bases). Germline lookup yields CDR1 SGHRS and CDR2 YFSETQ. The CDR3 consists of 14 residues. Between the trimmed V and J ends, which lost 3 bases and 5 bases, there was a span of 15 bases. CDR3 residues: CASSSTGLNHEQYF. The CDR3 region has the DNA TGCGCCAGCAGCTCGACAGGACTGAATCACGAGCAGTACTTC.

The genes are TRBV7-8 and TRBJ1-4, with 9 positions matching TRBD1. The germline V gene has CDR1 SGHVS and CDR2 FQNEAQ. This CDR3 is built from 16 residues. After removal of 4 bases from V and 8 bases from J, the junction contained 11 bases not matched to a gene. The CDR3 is CASSSWTGVKEEKLFF. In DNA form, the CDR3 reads TGTGCCAGCAGCTCTTGGACAGGGGTGAAAGAGGAAAAACTGTTTTTT.

The CDR3 region is CASSLPGVGLDYGYTF. The CDR3, as DNA: TGTGCCAGCAGCCTCCCCGGCGTGGGGCTAGACTATGGCTACACCTTC. The rearrangement links TRBV5-6 to TRBJ1-2; maybe TRBD1 (5 bases). Germline CDR1 and CDR2: SGHDT and YYEEEE. Trimming took off 4 bases at V and 3 bases at J, with 19 bases between the two ends. The CDR3 runs 16 residues. The whole variable domain, filled in from reference TRBV5-6 and TRBJ1-2, reads DAGVTQSPTHLIKTRGQQVTLRCSPKSGHDTVSWYQQALGQGPQFIFQYYEEEERQRGNFPDRFSGHQFPNYSSELNVNALLLGDSALYLCASSLPGVGLDYGYTFGSGTRLTVV.

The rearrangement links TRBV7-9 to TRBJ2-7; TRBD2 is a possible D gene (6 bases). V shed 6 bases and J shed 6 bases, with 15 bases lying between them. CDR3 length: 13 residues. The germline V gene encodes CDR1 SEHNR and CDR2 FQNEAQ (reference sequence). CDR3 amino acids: CASSELQGGEQYF. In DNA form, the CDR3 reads TGTGCCAGCAGTGAACTCCAGGGAGGCGAGCAGTACTTC.

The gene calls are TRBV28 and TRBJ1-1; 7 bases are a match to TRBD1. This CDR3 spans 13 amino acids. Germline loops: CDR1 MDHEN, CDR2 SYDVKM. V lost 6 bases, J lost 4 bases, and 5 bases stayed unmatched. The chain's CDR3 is CASRETGSTEAFF. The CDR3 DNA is TGTGCCAGCAGGGAGACAGGGAGCACTGAAGCTTTCTTT.

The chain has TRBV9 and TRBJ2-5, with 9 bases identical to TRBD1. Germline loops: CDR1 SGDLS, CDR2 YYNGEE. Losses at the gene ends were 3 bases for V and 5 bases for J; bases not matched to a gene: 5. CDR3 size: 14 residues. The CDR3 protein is CASSEQGALETQYF. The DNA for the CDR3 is TGTGCCAGCAGCGAACAGGGGGCGTTGGAGACCCAGTACTTC. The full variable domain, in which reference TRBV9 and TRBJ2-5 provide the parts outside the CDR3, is DSGVTQTPKHLITATGQRVTLRCSPRSGDLSVYWYQQSLDQGLQFLIQYYNGEERAKGNILERFSAQQFPDLHSELNLSSLELGDSALYFCASSEQGALETQYFGPGTRLLVL.

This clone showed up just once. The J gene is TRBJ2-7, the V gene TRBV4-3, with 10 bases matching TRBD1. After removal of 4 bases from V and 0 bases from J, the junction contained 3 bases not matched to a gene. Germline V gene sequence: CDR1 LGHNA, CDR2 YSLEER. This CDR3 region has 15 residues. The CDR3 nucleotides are TGCGCCAGCAGCCCGGACAGGGGGGCCTCCTACGAGCAGTACTTC. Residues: CASSPDRGASYEQYF.

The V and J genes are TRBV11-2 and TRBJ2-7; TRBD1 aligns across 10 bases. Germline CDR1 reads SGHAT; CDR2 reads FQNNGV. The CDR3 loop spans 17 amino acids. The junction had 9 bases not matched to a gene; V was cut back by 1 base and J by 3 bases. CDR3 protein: CASSLGRGQGRLYEQYF. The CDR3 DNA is TGTGCCAGCAGCTTAGGGAGGGGACAGGGGCGCCTCTACGAGCAGTACTTC.

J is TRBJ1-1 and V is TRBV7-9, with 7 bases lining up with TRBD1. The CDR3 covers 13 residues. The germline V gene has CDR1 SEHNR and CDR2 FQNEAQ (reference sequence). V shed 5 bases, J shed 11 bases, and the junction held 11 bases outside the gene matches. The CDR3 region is CASSPQGEAAAFF. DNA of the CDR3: TGTGCCAGCAGCCCCCAGGGGGAGGCCGCGGCTTTCTTT.

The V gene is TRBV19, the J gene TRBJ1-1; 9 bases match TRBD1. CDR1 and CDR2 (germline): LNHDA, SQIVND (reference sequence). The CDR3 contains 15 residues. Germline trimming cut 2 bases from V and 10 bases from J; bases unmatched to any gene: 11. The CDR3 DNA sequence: TGTGCCAGTAGTATAAAGGCAGGACAGGGGCCAGGAGCTTTCTTT. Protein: CASSIKAGQGPGAFF.